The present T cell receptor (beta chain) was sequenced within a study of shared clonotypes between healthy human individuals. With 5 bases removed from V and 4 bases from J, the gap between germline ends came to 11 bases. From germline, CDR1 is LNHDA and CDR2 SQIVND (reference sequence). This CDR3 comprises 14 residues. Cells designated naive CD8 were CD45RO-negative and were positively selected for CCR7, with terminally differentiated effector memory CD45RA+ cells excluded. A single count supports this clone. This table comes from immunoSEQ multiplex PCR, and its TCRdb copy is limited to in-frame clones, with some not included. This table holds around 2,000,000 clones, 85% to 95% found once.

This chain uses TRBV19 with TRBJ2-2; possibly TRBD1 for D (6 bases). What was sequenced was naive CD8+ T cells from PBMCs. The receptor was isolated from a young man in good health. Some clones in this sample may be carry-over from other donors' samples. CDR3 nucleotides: TGTGCCAGTAGTCCCAACAGGGTCACCGGGGAGCTGTTTTTT. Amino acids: CASSPNRVTGELFF. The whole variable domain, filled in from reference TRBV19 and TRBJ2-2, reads DGGITQSPKYLFRKEGQNVTLSCEQNLNHDAMYWYRQDPGQGLRLIYYSQIVNDFQKGDIAEGYSVSREKKESFPLTVTSAQKNPTAFYLCASSPNRVTGELFFGEGSRLTVL.